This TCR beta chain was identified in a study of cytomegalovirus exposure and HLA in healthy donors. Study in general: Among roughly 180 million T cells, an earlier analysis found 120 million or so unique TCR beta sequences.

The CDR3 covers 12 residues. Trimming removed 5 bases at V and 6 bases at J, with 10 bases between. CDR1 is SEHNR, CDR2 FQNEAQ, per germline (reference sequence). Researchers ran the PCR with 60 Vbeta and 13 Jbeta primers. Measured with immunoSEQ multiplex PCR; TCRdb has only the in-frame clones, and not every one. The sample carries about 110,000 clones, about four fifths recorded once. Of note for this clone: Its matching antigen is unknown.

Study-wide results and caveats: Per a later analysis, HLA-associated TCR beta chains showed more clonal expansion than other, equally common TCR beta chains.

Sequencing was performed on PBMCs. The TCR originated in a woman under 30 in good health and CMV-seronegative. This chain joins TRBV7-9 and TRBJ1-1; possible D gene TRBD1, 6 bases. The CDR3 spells CASSRQVAEAFF. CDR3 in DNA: TGTGCCAGCAGCCGACAGGTAGCTGAAGCTTTCTTT.